This TCR beta chain was sequenced for a study of cytomegalovirus exposure and HLA in healthy donors. PCR involved 60 Vbeta and 13 Jbeta primers. The assay was immunoSEQ multiplex PCR, and TCRdb's table has in-frame clones only and misses some. The profile shows roughly 150,000 clones, 81% of them singletons. Note on this clone: The antigen is not known.

Points from the study as a whole: Further analysis was carried out later, and it showed several of the most significant clusters appearing linked to common viral pathogens. It was only CMV serostatus that was available as immune exposure information. Reports indicate that TCR beta sequences accurately predicted the HLA-A and HLA-B alleles of most subjects. For TCR beta chains, V- and J-gene trimming was later linked to a missense DCLRE1C variant.

This CDR3 has 11 amino acids. V lost 8 bases and J 7 bases, leaving 12 bases between the germline ends. Germline lookup yields CDR1 SQVTM and CDR2 ANQGSEA. Sequenced sample: PBMCs. The chain uses TRBV29-1 and TRBJ2-1; D not certain. The sequence derives from a man in his forties or fifties in good health and CMV-seropositive. CDR3 protein: CSSSDLNEQFF. CDR3 DNA: TGCAGCTCCTCAGACTTAAATGAGCAGTTCTTC.